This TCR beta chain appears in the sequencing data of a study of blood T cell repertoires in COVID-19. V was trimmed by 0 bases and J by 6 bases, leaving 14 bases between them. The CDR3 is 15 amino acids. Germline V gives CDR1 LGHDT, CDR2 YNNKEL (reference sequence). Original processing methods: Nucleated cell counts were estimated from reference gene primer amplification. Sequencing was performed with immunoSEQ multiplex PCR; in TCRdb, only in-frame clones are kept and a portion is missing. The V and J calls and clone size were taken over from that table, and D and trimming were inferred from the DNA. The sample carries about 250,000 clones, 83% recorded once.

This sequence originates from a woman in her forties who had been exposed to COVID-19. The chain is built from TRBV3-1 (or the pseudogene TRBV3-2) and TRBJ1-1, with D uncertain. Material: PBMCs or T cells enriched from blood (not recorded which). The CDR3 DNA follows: TGTGCCAGCAGCCAAGAATGGGGAGGTAGGGCTGAAGCTTTCTTT. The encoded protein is CASSQEWGGRAEAFF.